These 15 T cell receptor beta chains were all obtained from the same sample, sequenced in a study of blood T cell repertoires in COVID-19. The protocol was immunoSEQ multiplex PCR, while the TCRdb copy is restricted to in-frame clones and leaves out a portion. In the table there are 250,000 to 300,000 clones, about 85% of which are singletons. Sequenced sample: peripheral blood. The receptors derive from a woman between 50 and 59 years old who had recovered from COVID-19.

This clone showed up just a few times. The CDR3 is CASRAGVGNEQYF. As DNA, the CDR3 is TGTGCCAGCAGGGCGGGAGTCGGGAACGAGCAGTACTTC. The rearrangement uses TRBV7-2 and TRBJ2-7; TRBD2 matches 7 bases. This CDR3 has 13 residues. Germline V CDR1 and CDR2: SGHTA, FQGNSA. V lost 6 bases to trimming and J lost 5 bases; unmatched junction nucleotides: 7.

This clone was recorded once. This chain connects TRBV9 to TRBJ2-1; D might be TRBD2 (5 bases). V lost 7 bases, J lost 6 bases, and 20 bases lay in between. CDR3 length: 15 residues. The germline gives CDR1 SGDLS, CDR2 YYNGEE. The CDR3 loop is CASGPSPPRGNEQFF. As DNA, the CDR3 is TGTGCCAGCGGTCCCTCGCCCCCCCGGGGCAATGAGCAGTTCTTC. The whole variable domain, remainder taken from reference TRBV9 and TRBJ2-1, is DSGVTQTPKHLITATGQRVTLRCSPRSGDLSVYWYQQSLDQGLQFLIQYYNGEERAKGNILERFSAQQFPDLHSELNLSSLELGDSALYFCASGPSPPRGNEQFFGPGTRLTVL.

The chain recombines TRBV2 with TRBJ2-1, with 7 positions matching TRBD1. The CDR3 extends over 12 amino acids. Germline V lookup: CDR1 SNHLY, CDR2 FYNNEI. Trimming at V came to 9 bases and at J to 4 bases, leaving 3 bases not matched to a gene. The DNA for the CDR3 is TGTGCCAGTGGGACAGCGTACAATGAGCAGTTCTTC. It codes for CASGTAYNEQFF.

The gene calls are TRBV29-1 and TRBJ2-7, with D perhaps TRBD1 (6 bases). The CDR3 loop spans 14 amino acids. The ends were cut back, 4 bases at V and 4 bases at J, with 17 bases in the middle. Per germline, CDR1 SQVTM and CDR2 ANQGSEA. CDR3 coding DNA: TGCAGCGTTGTCATAACATTTAGGGGGTACGAGCAGTACTTC. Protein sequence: CSVVITFRGYEQYF.

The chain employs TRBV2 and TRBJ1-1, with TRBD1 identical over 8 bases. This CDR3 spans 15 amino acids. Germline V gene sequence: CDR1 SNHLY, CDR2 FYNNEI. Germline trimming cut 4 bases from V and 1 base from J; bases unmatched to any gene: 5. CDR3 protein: CASSAPGTGNTEAFF. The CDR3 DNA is TGTGCCAGCAGTGCTCCCGGGACAGGGAACACTGAAGCTTTCTTT.

DNA of the CDR3: TGTGCCAGCAGCTTGAGTCTAGCGGGAGTAGAGACCCAGTACTTC. Translating it yields CASSLSLAGVETQYF. V is TRBV5-5 and J is TRBJ2-5, with 10 nucleotides matching TRBD2. From germline, CDR1 is SGHKS and CDR2 YYEKEE (reference sequence). Trimming cost V 1 base and J 4 bases; bases outside gene matches: 4. The CDR3 sequence is 15 residues long. The complete variable domain, with remaining parts taken from reference TRBV5-5 and TRBJ2-5, reads DAGVTQSPTHLIKTRGQQVTLRCSPISGHKSVSWYQQVLGQGPQFIFQYYEKEERGRGNFPDRFSARQFPNYSSELNVNALLLGDSALYLCASSLSLAGVETQYFGPGTRLLVL.

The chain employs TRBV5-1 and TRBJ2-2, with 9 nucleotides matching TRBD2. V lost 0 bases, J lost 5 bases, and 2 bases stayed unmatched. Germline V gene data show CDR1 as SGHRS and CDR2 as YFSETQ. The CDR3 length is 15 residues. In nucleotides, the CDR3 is TGCGCCAGCAGCTTGGCAAGCGGGGGGACCGGGGAGCTGTTTTTT. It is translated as CASSLASGGTGELFF.

CDR3 nucleotide sequence: TGTGCCAGTAGTCCCGGGCCCGACAGAAACAATCAGCCCCAGCATTTT. Its translation is CASSPGPDRNNQPQHF. The chain recombines TRBV19 with TRBJ1-5; D is possibly TRBD1 (5 bases). This CDR3 has 16 residues. CDR1 and CDR2 (germline): LNHDA, SQIVND (reference sequence). With 5 bases removed from V and 3 bases from J, the gap between germline ends came to 17 bases.

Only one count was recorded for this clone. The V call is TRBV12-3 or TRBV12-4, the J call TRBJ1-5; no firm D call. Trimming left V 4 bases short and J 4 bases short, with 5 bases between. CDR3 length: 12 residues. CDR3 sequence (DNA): TGTGCCAGCAGTTCGAGGAATCAGCCCCAGCATTTT. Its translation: CASSSRNQPQHF.

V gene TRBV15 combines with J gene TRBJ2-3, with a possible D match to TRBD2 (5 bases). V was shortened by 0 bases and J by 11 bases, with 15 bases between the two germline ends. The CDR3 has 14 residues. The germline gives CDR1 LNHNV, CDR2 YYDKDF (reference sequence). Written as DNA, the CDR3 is TGTGCCACCAGCAGAGATTACAAGGAGGCGGGGCAGTATTTT. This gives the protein CATSRDYKEAGQYF.

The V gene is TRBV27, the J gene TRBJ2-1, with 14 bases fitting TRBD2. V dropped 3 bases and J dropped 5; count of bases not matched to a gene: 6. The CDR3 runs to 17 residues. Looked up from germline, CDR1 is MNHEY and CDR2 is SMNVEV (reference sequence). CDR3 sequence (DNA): TGTGCCAGCAGTTTCCGGGGACTAGCGGGAGCCGACAATGAGCAGTTCTTC. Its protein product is CASSFRGLAGADNEQFF.

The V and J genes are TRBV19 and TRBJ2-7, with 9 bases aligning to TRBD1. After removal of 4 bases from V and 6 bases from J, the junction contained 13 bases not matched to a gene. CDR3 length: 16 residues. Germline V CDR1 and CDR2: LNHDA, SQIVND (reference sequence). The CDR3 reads CASSRATGQGVREQYF. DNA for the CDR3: TGTGCCAGTAGTAGAGCCACGGGACAGGGAGTTCGCGAGCAGTACTTC. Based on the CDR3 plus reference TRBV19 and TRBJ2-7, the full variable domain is DGGITQSPKYLFRKEGQNVTLSCEQNLNHDAMYWYRQDPGQGLRLIYYSQIVNDFQKGDIAEGYSVSREKKESFPLTVTSAQKNPTAFYLCASSRATGQGVREQYFGPGTRLTVT.

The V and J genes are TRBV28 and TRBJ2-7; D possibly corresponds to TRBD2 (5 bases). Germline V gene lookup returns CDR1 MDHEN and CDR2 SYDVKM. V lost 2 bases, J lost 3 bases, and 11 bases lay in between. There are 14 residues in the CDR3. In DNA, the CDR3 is TGTGCCAGCAGTTTAAGCGGAGGTAACTACGAGCAGTACTTC. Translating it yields CASSLSGGNYEQYF.

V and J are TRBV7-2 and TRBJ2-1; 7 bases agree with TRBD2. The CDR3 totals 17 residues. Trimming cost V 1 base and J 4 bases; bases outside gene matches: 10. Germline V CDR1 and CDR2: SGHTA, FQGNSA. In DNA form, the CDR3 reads TGTGCCAGCAGCTTAGGCAATGCGGGAGCCACTTACAATGAGCAGTTCTTC. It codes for CASSLGNAGATYNEQFF.

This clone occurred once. This CDR3 reads CASSRRSGTDYGYTF. The DNA of the CDR3 is TGTGCCAGCAGTCGAAGATCCGGGACAGATTATGGCTACACCTTC. The gene calls are TRBV6-6 and TRBJ1-2, with 7 bases identical to TRBD1. CDR3 length: 15 amino acids. The V segment lost 5 bases and the J segment 5 bases; nucleotides outside the gene matches: 11. Germline CDR1 and CDR2: MNHNY and SVGAGI (reference sequence).